The source of this T cell receptor beta chain is a study of CD8 T cells in Susac syndrome. Of note for this clonotype: The antigen is not known.

Study-wide points: By the study's own acknowledgment, its TCR sequencing and HLA analysis included relatively few individuals.

Trimming took 6 bases from V and 7 from J, leaving 15 bases between them. CDR1 and CDR2 from the germline V gene are DFQATT and SNEGSKA (reference sequence). The CDR3 sequence is 12 residues long. Reverse transcription of about 0.45 to 1 ug RNA was performed with random hexamers. Amplification of TCR beta CDR3 was carried out by immunoSEQ multiplex PCR, which covered 54 Vbeta and 13 Jbeta segments. MiXCR was run by TCRdb on the immunoSEQ multiplex PCR reads, yielding one entry per CDR3 protein. The repertoire holds 120,000 or so distinct CDR3 sequences, with around 92% as singletons. The V call is TRBV20-1, the J call TRBJ2-5; D unresolved. The clonotype comes from a human donor with multiple sclerosis. The sequenced sample was CD4+ T cells from PBMCs. The CDR3 is CSARDSPRTQYF. The CDR3 region has the DNA TGCAGTGCCCGCGACTCACCTCGGACCCAGTACTTC.